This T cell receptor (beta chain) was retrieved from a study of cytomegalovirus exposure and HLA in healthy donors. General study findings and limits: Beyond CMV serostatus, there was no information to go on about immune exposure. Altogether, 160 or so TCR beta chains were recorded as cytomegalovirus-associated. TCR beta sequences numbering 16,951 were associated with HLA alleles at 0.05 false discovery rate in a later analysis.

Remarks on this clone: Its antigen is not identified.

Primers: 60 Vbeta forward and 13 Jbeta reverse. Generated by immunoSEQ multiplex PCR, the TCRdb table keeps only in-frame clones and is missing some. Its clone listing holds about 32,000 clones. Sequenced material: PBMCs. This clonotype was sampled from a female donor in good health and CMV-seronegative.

The CDR3 DNA reads as TGTGCCAGCAGTGAAGCACGGACAGGGAACTATGGCTACACCTTC. Translated: CASSEARTGNYGYTF. This sequence joins TRBV6-1 and TRBJ1-2; the match to TRBD1 covers 8 bases. J lost 2 bases, V lost 0 bases, and 2 bases had no gene match. The CDR3 spans 15 residues. CDR1 and CDR2 from the germline V gene are MNHNS and SASEGT.